These 24 T cell receptor beta chains originate from one sample sequenced in a study of T cells in Graves' hyperthyroidism and ophthalmopathy. There were TCR beta CDR3 regions amplified from RNA transcripts. Using the HTBI primer set, a first-round RT-PCR was run on the TCR CDR3. MiXCR was run by TCRdb on the multiplex PCR reads, yielding one entry per CDR3 protein. The data contain about 840,000 distinct CDR3 sequences, 38% of them singletons. Material for sequencing was blood. Receptor source: a man in his late teens or twenties with Graves' hyperthyroidism.

V and J are TRBV20-1 and TRBJ2-7, with 7 bases fitting TRBD1. Unmatched junction bases numbered 9, after V lost 3 bases and J lost 4 bases. CDR1 and CDR2 (germline): DFQATT, SNEGSKA (reference sequence). This CDR3 comprises 14 residues. The CDR3 loop is CSARPPDREYEQYF. The CDR3 DNA is TGCAGTGCTAGGCCCCCCGACAGGGAGTACGAGCAGTACTTC.

Notes on this clonotype: A much bigger clone sits one base away, suggesting this may be a read error. The chain has TRBV12-3 or TRBV12-4 and TRBJ2-7; 7 bases align to TRBD1. This CDR3 has 15 amino acids. The ends lost 6 bases at V and 0 bases at J; junction bases unmatched: 8. In DNA form, the CDR3 reads TGTGCCAGCAGCCCCCAACAGGGGAGCTCCTACGAGCAGTACTTC. Translated: CASSPQQGSSYEQYF.

This clonotype was observed at least ten times. This rearrangement joins TRBV7-3 to TRBJ1-1, with TRBD1 matching 7 bases. Trimming removed 5 bases from V and 5 bases from J; junction bases left unmatched: 8. Germline loops: CDR1 SGHTA, CDR2 FQGTGA. The CDR3 contains 14 residues. CDR3 residues: CASSLRGRGTEAFF. CDR3 coding DNA: TGTGCCAGCAGCCTCAGGGGGAGGGGGACTGAAGCTTTCTTT.

This sequence joins TRBV7-9 and TRBJ2-2, with TRBD2 matching 8 bases. The CDR3 length is 15 residues. V was pared by 8 bases and J by 4 bases, with 9 bases of the junction left unmatched. Germline CDR1 SEHNR, CDR2 FQNEAQ (reference sequence). CDR3 DNA sequence: TGTGCCAGCGTAAACCGGGAGGGCCTCACCGGGGAGCTGTTTTTT. It translates to CASVNREGLTGELFF. The complete variable domain, with remaining parts taken from reference TRBV7-9 and TRBJ2-2, reads DTGVSQNPRHKITKRGQNVTFRCDPISEHNRLYWYRQTLGQGPEFLTYFQNEAQLEKSRLLSDRFSAERPKGSFSTLEIQRTEQGDSAMYLCASVNREGLTGELFFGEGSRLTVL.

In its sample, this clonotype was seen many times. This chain uses TRBV10-3 with TRBJ1-2; TRBD1 matches 8 bases. The germline V gene has CDR1 ENHRY and CDR2 SYGVKD. CDR3 size: 13 residues. V gave up 6 bases and J gave up 6 bases; unmatched junction bases: 6. The CDR3 DNA reads as TGTGCCATCAGCGTTCCGGGACAGGATGGCTACACCTTC. This gives the protein CAISVPGQDGYTF.

The chain couples TRBV2 to TRBJ2-7; maybe TRBD2 (6 bases). Trimming left V 5 bases short and J 3 bases short, with 20 bases between. The CDR3 sequence is 16 residues long. Germline lookup yields CDR1 SNHLY and CDR2 FYNNEI. This CDR3 is CASSLRRSGVLYEQYF. The CDR3 DNA follows: TGTGCCAGCAGTTTGAGGAGGTCGGGGGTCCTCTACGAGCAGTACTTC.

The rearrangement links TRBV7-3 to TRBJ1-6; D uncertain. Trimming left V 6 bases short and J 6 bases short, with 12 bases between. CDR1 and CDR2 from the germline V gene are SGHTA and FQGTGA. This CDR3 spans 14 amino acids. The CDR3 spells CASSYSKFNSPLHF. For the CDR3, the DNA is TGTGCCAGCAGTTACTCAAAGTTTAATTCACCCCTCCACTTT.

J is TRBJ1-6 and V is TRBV5-5; tentatively, D is TRBD1 (6 bases). Germline CDR1 reads SGHKS; CDR2 reads YYEKEE (reference sequence). The length of the CDR3 is 17 residues. With 0 bases removed from V and 4 bases from J, the gap between germline ends came to 14 bases. The CDR3 loop is CASSLAHRTDYNSPLHF. For the CDR3, the DNA is TGTGCCAGCAGCTTGGCACACCGGACAGATTATAATTCACCCCTCCACTTT.

This clonotype was seen a handful of times. V and J are TRBV6-6 and TRBJ1-1; D remains ambiguous. This CDR3 comprises 12 residues. Germline V CDR1 and CDR2: MNHNY, SVGAGI (reference sequence). The V and J ends lost 2 bases and 7 bases respectively, with 8 bases between them. This CDR3 reads CASSYLGREAFF. CDR3 nucleotides: TGTGCCAGCAGTTACCTAGGTCGTGAAGCTTTCTTT.

The gene calls are TRBV20-1 and TRBJ2-2; TRBD1 might be the D (5 bases). The CDR3 runs 11 residues. Germline loops: CDR1 DFQATT, CDR2 SNEGSKA (reference sequence). CDR3 coding DNA: TGCAGGGAACCAAGGACAGGGGAGCTGTTTTTT. Residues: CREPRTGELFF.

This chain connects TRBV6-6 to TRBJ1-5; possible D gene TRBD1, 6 bases. The CDR3 is 15 residues long. The V gene lost 0 bases and the J gene lost 2 bases, with 8 bases spanning the gap. CDR1 is MNHNY and CDR2 is SVGAGI in the germline V gene (reference sequence). CDR3 region: CASSYSRTGNQPQHF. DNA for the CDR3: TGTGCCAGCAGTTACTCTCGGACAGGCAATCAGCCCCAGCATTTT.

Regarding this clonotype: This may arise from a read error, as a much more abundant clone is one base away. The chain combines TRBV20-1 with TRBJ1-6, with unresolved D. The CDR3 runs 14 residues. V dropped 5 bases and J dropped 8 bases, with 16 bases sitting between them. CDR1 is DFQATT and CDR2 is SNEGSKA in the germline V gene (reference sequence). The DNA for the CDR3 is TGCAGTGCTGGAGTAGGGCCAGTTTATTCACCCCTCCACTTT. The encoded protein is CSAGVGPVYSPLHF.

The V call is TRBV5-1, the J call TRBJ1-1; D is unclear. Trimming left V 0 bases short and J 6 bases short, with 15 bases between. The V gene's germline CDR1 is SGHRS and CDR2 YFSETQ. The CDR3 has 15 residues. The CDR3 DNA sequence: TGCGCCAGCAGCTTGGCTCAGGAAACCGTCTCTGAAGCTTTCTTT. Translating it yields CASSLAQETVSEAFF.

There are a few counts of this clonotype. The chain joins TRBV6-5 to TRBJ1-1, with a tentative D call TRBD1 (6 bases). V was pared by 10 bases and J by 4 bases, with 16 bases between. The CDR3 is 13 amino acids. Per germline, CDR1 MNHEY and CDR2 SVGAGI. The CDR3 nucleotides are TGTGCCACCAACAAGGGGGGTAGCACTGAAGCTTTCTTT. Translating gives CATNKGGSTEAFF.

On this clonotype: An end of the junction differs from the germline gene, which may be a read error. The CDR3 here is CASSPGEGFYYGYTF. As DNA, the CDR3 is TGCGCCAGCAGCCCCGGGGAAGGGTTTTACTATGGCTACACCTTC. The chain couples TRBV7-9 to TRBJ1-2; D is ambiguous. Germline loops: CDR1 SEHNR, CDR2 FQNEAQ (reference sequence). The CDR3 runs to 15 residues. Filled out from reference TRBV7-9 and TRBJ1-2, the complete variable domain reads DTGVSQNPRHKITKRGQNVTFRCDPISEHNRLYWYRQTLGQGPEFLTYFQNEAQLEKSRLLSDRFSAERPKGSFSTLEIQRTEQGDSAMYLCASSPGEGFYYGYTFGSGTRLTVV.

This clonotype appeared a few times. V is TRBV7-9 and J is TRBJ1-1; TRBD1 agrees at 8 bases. V lost 1 base and J lost 9; bases outside the gene matches: 7. The CDR3 has 14 amino acids. Looked up from germline, CDR1 is SEHNR and CDR2 is FQNEAQ (reference sequence). CDR3 residues: CASSLDSGQEKAFF. The CDR3 DNA reads as TGTGCCAGCAGCTTAGACTCGGGACAGGAGAAAGCTTTCTTT.

This clonotype was counted ten times or more. The V and J genes are TRBV20-1 and TRBJ1-2; 7 bases line up with TRBD1. The CDR3 spans 13 residues. Germline values: CDR1 DFQATT, CDR2 SNEGSKA (reference sequence). V lost 7 bases, J lost 1 base, and 6 bases stayed unmatched. This CDR3 is CSGRAGGNYGYTF. CDR3 bases: TGCAGTGGGAGGGCAGGGGGTAACTATGGCTACACCTTC.

This rearrangement joins TRBV7-8 to TRBJ1-3, with D hard to call. In germline, CDR1 is SGHVS, CDR2 FQNEAQ. V was pared by 5 bases and J by 4 bases, with 18 bases between. The CDR3 has 16 residues. CDR3 sequence reads: CASSQLAPVGGNTIYF. The CDR3 nucleotides read TGTGCCAGCAGCCAACTAGCCCCGGTGGGAGGAAACACCATATATTTT.

V gene TRBV29-1 combines with J gene TRBJ2-5; 9 nucleotides agree with TRBD2. The V segment lost 4 bases and the J segment 5 bases; nucleotides outside the gene matches: 8. The length of the CDR3 is 14 residues. Germline V lookup: CDR1 SQVTM, CDR2 ANQGSEA. The CDR3 region is CSVGLAGSEETQYF. The DNA of the CDR3 is TGCAGCGTTGGTCTAGCGGGGAGCGAGGAGACCCAGTACTTC.

This clonotype was observed a handful of times. The chain is built from TRBV5-4 and TRBJ2-7; possibly TRBD1 for D (5 bases). From germline, CDR1 is SGHNT and CDR2 YYREEE (reference sequence). CDR3 length equals 14 residues. Trimming took off 4 bases at V and 5 bases at J, with 16 bases between the two ends. CDR3 DNA sequence: TGTGCCAGCAGCCCTCAGGGTGATGTACACGAGCAGTACTTC. Translation: CASSPQGDVHEQYF.

A few counts support this clonotype. The chain combines TRBV11-1 with TRBJ2-7; 7 bases line up with TRBD1. The CDR3 is 16 residues long. The germline V gene encodes CDR1 SGHAT and CDR2 FQDESV (reference sequence). The ends lost 0 bases at V and 0 bases at J; junction bases unmatched: 5. The DNA of the CDR3 is TGTGCCAGCAGCTTAGCGGGGACAGCTAGCTCCTACGAGCAGTACTTC. Protein product: CASSLAGTASSYEQYF.

This chain uses TRBV25-1 with TRBJ2-5; no clear D gene. The CDR3 spans 14 residues. V lost 5 bases to trimming and J lost 2 bases, with 12 bases between them. CDR1 and CDR2 (germline): MGHDK, SYGVNS. The CDR3 protein is CASSPYDLQETQYF. CDR3 in DNA: TGTGCCAGCAGTCCCTACGACCTACAAGAGACCCAGTACTTC.

Only a few counts were recorded for this clonotype. V usage is TRBV5-1 and J usage is TRBJ2-7; TRBD2 matches at 8 bases. The germline V gene has CDR1 SGHRS and CDR2 YFSETQ. The CDR3 runs to 15 residues. The V gene end was trimmed by 0 bases and the J gene end by 5 bases; junction bases not matched to a gene: 7. CDR3 residues: CASSLVQREKDEQYF. CDR3 DNA sequence: TGCGCCAGCAGCTTGGTCCAGCGGGAGAAAGACGAGCAGTACTTC. Supplemented by reference TRBV5-1 and TRBJ2-7, the full variable domain reads KAGVTQTPRYLIKTRGQQVTLSCSPISGHRSVSWYQQTPGQGLQFLFEYFSETQRNKGNFPGRFSGRQFSNSRSEMNVSTLELGDSALYLCASSLVQREKDEQYFGPGTRLTVT.

This clonotype appeared a single time. V usage is TRBV9 and J usage is TRBJ1-4; D is undetermined. The CDR3 length is 19 residues. V lost 5 bases and J lost 0, with 23 bases in between. Germline CDR1 reads SGDLS; CDR2 reads YYNGEE. The CDR3 region has the DNA TGTGCCAGCAGTTTTTCCGTCATGGGGTCCCCGGCAACTAATGAAAAACTGTTTTTT. Amino acids: CASSFSVMGSPATNEKLFF.